This is a list of T cell receptor beta chains from one sample in a study of blood T cell repertoires in COVID-19. This table comes from immunoSEQ multiplex PCR, and its TCRdb copy is limited to in-frame clones, with some not included. The sample consists of about 260,000 clones, approximately 90% of them appearing once. The source material was PBMCs or T cells enriched from blood (not recorded which). The origin of the receptors is a man aged 35 to 55 who had been exposed to COVID-19. CDR3s include the opening cysteine and the closing phenylalanine or tryptophan. D genes are given only for firm matches. Expanded clones are given a class, and other clones once, few, many or no size at all.

J: TRBJ1-1; size: .; D: .; V: TRBV18; DNA: TGTGCCAGCTCACCACCGTCACACCAGAACACTGAAGCTTTCTTT; CDR3: CASSPPSHQNTEAFF
J: TRBJ1-5; size: .; D: TRBD1; V: TRBV15; DNA: TGTGCCACCAGCCCCGTCGGACAGGGCGAAAAGCCCCAGCATTTT; CDR3: CATSPVGQGEKPQHF
J: TRBJ2-1; size: .; D: TRBD2; V: TRBV12-3/TRBV12-4; DNA: TGTGCCAGCAGTCCCGTGGGAGGGCAATCGTTCTTC; CDR3: CASSPVGGQSFF
J: TRBJ2-7; size: .; D: .; V: TRBV30; DNA: TGTGCCTGGAAAACCCAGGGGTACGAGCAGTACTTC; CDR3: CAWKTQGYEQYF
J: TRBJ2-7; size: .; D: TRBD1; V: TRBV2; DNA: TGTGCCAGCAGGCCGGGACAGGGTTACGAGCAGTACTTC; CDR3: CASRPGQGYEQYF
J: TRBJ2-1; size: .; D: TRBD2; V: TRBV10-1; DNA: TGCGCCAACTCCGGGACTAGCGGCACCTACAATGAGCAGTTCTTC; CDR3: CANSGTSGTYNEQFF
J: TRBJ2-1; size: .; D: .; V: TRBV7-2; DNA: TGTGCCAGCAGCCCCTCCGTATTAGCCCCACGTGAGCAGTTCTTC; CDR3: CASSPSVLAPREQFF
J: TRBJ1-3; size: once; D: .; V: TRBV9; DNA: TGTGCCAGCAGCGTAGCCCCCACAGGGTCCTCTGGAAACACCATATATTTT; CDR3: CASSVAPTGSSGNTIYF
J: TRBJ1-5; size: .; D: TRBD1; V: TRBV15; DNA: TGTGCCACCAGCATCAGACAGGGGTTTCAGCCCCAGCATTTT; CDR3: CATSIRQGFQPQHF
J: TRBJ2-2; size: .; D: .; V: TRBV24-1; DNA: TGTGCCACCAGTGATTTGATTAACGGGGAGCTGTTTTTT; CDR3: CATSDLINGELFF
J: TRBJ2-4; size: .; D: .; V: TRBV2; DNA: TGTGCCAGCATTCCACTAGCCAAAAACATTCAGTACTTC; CDR3: CASIPLAKNIQYF
J: TRBJ1-1; size: .; D: .; V: TRBV5-1; DNA: TGCGCCAGCCAGCCGTCGCGGGACACTGAAGCTTTCTTT; CDR3: CASQPSRDTEAFF
J: TRBJ2-5; size: .; D: .; V: TRBV19; DNA: TGTGCCAGTAGTATAGAGTCCCGCGCGGTGTGGACCCAGTACTTC; CDR3: CASSIESRAVWTQYF
J: TRBJ2-5; size: .; D: TRBD2; V: TRBV7-2; DNA: TGTGCCAGCAGCTCAGGACTAGCGGGAGTGGTGACCCAGTACTTC; CDR3: CASSSGLAGVVTQYF
J: TRBJ2-4; size: .; D: .; V: TRBV28; DNA: TGTGCCAGCAGGTACGGGGTCATTCAGTACTTC; CDR3: CASRYGVIQYF
J: TRBJ2-3; size: .; D: .; V: TRBV16; DNA: TGTGCCAGCAGCCAATCGCTGGGGGGAGGCACAGATACGCAGTATTTT; CDR3: CASSQSLGGGTDTQYF